One sample yielded the 6 T cell receptor beta chains listed below, sequenced in a study of Ad26.COV2.S vaccination and SARS-CoV-2 variants. Profiled with immunoSEQ multiplex PCR; TCRdb holds only in-frame clones, not every one. Among some 250,000 clones, roughly 88% were seen once, and the ten largest hold around 10%. Treatment meaning: some 19 received Ad26.COV2.S at low or high dose, single or two shots; several received placebo; per-sample allocation not given. Sampling was done on day 63 after the first vaccine or placebo injection. This material consisted of peripheral blood, taken in a trial of Ad26.COV2.S vaccine versus placebo. The receptors stem from a person aged 18-65 years who received the Ad26.COV2.S COVID-19 vaccine or a placebo.

The J gene is TRBJ2-1, the V gene TRBV18, with 8 bases lining up with TRBD2. V shed 2 bases and J 3 bases; nucleotides not matched to a gene: 3. The CDR3 is made up of 15 amino acids. Germline loops: CDR1 KGHSH, CDR2 LQKENI. The CDR3 DNA sequence: TGTGCCAGCTCACCATACGGGAGGGGCTACAATGAGCAGTTCTTC. As protein: CASSPYGRGYNEQFF.

The chain carries TRBV18 and TRBJ2-7, with D perhaps TRBD1 (6 bases). CDR3 length: 19 residues. Between the trimmed V and J ends, which lost 1 base and 1 base, there was a span of 23 bases. The germline V gene encodes CDR1 KGHSH and CDR2 LQKENI. CDR3 sequence reads: CASSPLSSRDTRLSYEQYF. The DNA of the CDR3 is TGTGCCAGCTCACCACTCTCATCAAGGGACACTCGTCTTTCCTACGAGCAGTACTTC.

V and J are TRBV7-2 and TRBJ1-6; D not resolved. The CDR3 runs to 17 residues. Germline lookup yields CDR1 SGHTA and CDR2 FQGNSA. Trimming cost V 1 base and J 7 bases, with 17 bases left between them. The CDR3: CASSLGAEGLWNSPLHF. The CDR3 coding sequence is TGTGCCAGCAGCTTAGGGGCAGAGGGTCTCTGGAATTCACCCCTCCACTTT.

The chain joins TRBV4-2 to TRBJ2-2; D unresolved. V shed 4 bases and J shed 6 bases, with 6 bases lying between them. This CDR3 is built from 12 residues. Germline-derived CDR1 and CDR2 are LGHNA and YNFKEQ. CDR3 sequence: CASSLNPGELFF. As DNA, the CDR3 is TGTGCCAGCAGCCTTAATCCCGGGGAGCTGTTTTTT.

With regard to this clone: The junction and the germline gene differ at one end; a read error may be behind it. This chain joins TRBV28 and TRBJ1-5; D perhaps matches TRBD1 (6 bases). Germline CDR1 MDHEN, CDR2 SYDVKM. There are 10 residues in the CDR3. The CDR3 region has the DNA TGTGCCAGCAGTGGACAGACTCCGGATTTT. This codes for CASSGQTPDF.

This chain connects TRBV15 to TRBJ2-1; D gene unclear. The CDR3 covers 15 residues. Per the germline V gene, CDR1 is LNHNV and CDR2 is YYDKDF (reference sequence). V dropped 0 bases and J dropped 2 bases, with 8 bases sitting between them. DNA of the CDR3: TGTGCCACCAGCAGAGATCTGGAGCCCTACAATGAGCAGTTCTTC. This sequence encodes CATSRDLEPYNEQFF.